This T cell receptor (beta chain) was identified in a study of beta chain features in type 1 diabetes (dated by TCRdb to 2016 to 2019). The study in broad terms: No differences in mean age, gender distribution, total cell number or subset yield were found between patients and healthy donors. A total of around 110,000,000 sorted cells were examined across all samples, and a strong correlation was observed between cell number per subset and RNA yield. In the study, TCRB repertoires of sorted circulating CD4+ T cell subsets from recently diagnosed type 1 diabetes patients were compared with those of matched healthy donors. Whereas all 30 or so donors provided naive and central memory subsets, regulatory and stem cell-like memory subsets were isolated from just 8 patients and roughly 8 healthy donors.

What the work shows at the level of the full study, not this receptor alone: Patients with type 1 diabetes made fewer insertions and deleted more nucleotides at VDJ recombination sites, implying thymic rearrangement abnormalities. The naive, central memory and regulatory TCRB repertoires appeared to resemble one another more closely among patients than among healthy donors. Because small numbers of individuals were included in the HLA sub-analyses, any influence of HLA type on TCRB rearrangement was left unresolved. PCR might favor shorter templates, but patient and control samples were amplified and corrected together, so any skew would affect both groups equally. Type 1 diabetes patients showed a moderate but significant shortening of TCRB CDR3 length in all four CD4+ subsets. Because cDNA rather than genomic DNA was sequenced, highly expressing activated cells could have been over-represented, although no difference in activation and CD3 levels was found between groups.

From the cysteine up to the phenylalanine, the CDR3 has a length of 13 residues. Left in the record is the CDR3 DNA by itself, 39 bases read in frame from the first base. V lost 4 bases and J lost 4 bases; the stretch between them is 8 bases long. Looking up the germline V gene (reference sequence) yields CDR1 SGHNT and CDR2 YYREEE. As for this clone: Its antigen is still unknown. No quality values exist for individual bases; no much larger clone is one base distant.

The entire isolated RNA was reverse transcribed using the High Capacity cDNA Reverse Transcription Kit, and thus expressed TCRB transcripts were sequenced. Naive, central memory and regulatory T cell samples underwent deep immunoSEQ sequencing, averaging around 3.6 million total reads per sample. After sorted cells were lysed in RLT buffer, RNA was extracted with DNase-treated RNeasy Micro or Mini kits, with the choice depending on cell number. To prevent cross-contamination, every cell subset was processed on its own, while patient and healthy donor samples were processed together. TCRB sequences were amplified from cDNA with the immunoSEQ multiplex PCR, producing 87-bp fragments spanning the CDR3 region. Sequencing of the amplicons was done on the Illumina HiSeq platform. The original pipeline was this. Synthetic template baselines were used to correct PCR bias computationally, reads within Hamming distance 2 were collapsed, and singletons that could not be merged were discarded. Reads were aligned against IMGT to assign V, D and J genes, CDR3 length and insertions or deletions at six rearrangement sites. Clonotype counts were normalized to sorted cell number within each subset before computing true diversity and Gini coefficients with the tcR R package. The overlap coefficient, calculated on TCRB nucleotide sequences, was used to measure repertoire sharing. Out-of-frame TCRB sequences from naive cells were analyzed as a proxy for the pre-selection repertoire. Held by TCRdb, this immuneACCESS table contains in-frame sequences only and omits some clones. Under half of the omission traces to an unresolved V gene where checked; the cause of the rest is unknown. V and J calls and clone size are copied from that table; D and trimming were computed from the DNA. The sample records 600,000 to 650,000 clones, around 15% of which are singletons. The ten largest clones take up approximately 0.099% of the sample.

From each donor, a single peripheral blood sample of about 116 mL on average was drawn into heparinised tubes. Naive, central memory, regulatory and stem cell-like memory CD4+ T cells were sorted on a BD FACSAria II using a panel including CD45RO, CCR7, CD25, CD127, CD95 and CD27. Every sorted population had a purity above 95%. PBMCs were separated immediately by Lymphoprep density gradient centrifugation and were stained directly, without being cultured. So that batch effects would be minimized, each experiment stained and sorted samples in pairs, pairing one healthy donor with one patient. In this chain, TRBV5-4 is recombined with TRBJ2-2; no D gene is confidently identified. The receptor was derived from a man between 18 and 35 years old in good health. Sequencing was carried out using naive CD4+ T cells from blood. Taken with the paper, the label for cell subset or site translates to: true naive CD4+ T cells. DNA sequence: TGTGCCAGCAGCGAGGATAGCACCGGGGAGCTGTTTTTT. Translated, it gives CASSEDSTGELFF.